This T cell receptor beta chain was recorded in a study of CD8 T cells in Susac syndrome. This clonotype was recorded once. The antigen is not known. From blood CD8+ and CD4+ T cells, TCR beta sequences were generated. While CD8+ and CD4+ T cells were isolated negatively, TEMRA cells were enriched by FACS. The study's findings and limits: In Susac syndrome, the CD4+ T cell repertoires did not show clonal expansion. In its TCR sequencing and HLA analysis, the study acknowledged that the number of individuals was relatively small.

After extraction with the RNeasy kit, roughly 0.5 to 1 ug of the RNA was reverse transcribed using random hexamers. From the immunoSEQ multiplex PCR reads, TCRdb called clonotypes with MiXCR, one entry per CDR3 protein. Among 200,000 to 250,000 distinct CDR3 sequences listed, less than 95% were seen once. Trimming removed 1 base at V and 4 bases at J, with 6 bases between. Germline V CDR1 and CDR2: SGHRS, YFSETQ. This CDR3 contains 12 residues. Source material: CD4+ T cells from PBMCs. The origin of this receptor is a human donor with Susac syndrome. This chain connects TRBV5-1 to TRBJ2-7; D is unresolved. The CDR3 loop reads CASSLTRYEQYF. Written as DNA, the CDR3 is TGCGCCAGCAGCTTGACCCGGTACGAGCAGTACTTC.